This entry lists 20 T cell receptor beta chains sequenced from one sample in a study of Graves' ophthalmopathy and Graves' hyperthyroidism. The study amplified TCR beta CDR3 regions using RNA transcripts. The first round was an RT-PCR with HTBI primers, and the second round was a multiplex PCR. TCRdb itself ran the multiplex PCR reads through MiXCR, one entry per CDR3 protein. This sample has approximately 700,000 distinct CDR3 sequences, with roughly two fifths found just once. Sequenced material: peripheral blood. All receptors derive from an adult man with Graves' ophthalmopathy.

In its sample, this clonotype was seen many times. The chain combines TRBV29-1 with TRBJ2-7; D is unresolved. The germline CDR1 and CDR2 sequences are SQVTM and ANQGSEA. This CDR3 region has 16 residues. V was pared by 3 bases and J by 0 bases, with 18 bases between. CDR3 nucleotides: TGCAGCGTTGATGGGGTTGGGTCAGATCACTCCTACGAGCAGTACTTC. Its protein is CSVDGVGSDHSYEQYF.

This chain links TRBV29-1 with TRBJ1-2; 7 bases fit TRBD1. Germline CDR1 is SQVTM and CDR2 is ANQGSEA. With 8 bases clipped from V and 4 bases from J, the junction kept 13 bases outside the gene matches. This CDR3 region has 14 residues. The CDR3 protein is CSYLNRGQGYGYTF. CDR3 coding DNA: TGCAGCTACTTGAATAGGGGGCAGGGCTATGGCTACACCTTC.

The chain uses TRBV5-6 and TRBJ2-5; TRBD1 matches 8 bases. The J segment lost 2 bases and the V segment lost 3 bases, leaving 12 bases of the junction unmatched. This CDR3 contains 17 residues. Per germline, CDR1 SGHDT and CDR2 YYEEEE. CDR3: CASSSLFRGRRQETQYF. The DNA for the CDR3 is TGTGCCAGCAGCTCGCTGTTCAGGGGGCGAAGACAAGAGACCCAGTACTTC. Full variable domain (rest looked up from reference TRBV5-6 and TRBJ2-5): DAGVTQSPTHLIKTRGQQVTLRCSPKSGHDTVSWYQQALGQGPQFIFQYYEEEERQRGNFPDRFSGHQFPNYSSELNVNALLLGDSALYLCASSSLFRGRRQETQYFGPGTRLLVL.

This clonotype was found a few times. The chain is built from TRBV29-1 and TRBJ2-2, with D uncertain. Germline V lookup: CDR1 SQVTM, CDR2 ANQGSEA. The CDR3 spans 13 residues. Trimming cost V 4 bases and J 1 base, with 7 bases left between them. The CDR3 DNA reads TGCAGCGTTGTGTCAGAGAACACCGGGGAGCTGTTTTTT. It yields the protein CSVVSENTGELFF.

The rearrangement uses TRBV29-1 and TRBJ1-1; 9 nucleotides match TRBD1. Per germline, CDR1 SQVTM and CDR2 ANQGSEA. This CDR3 spans 12 amino acids. V lost 8 bases, J lost 4 bases, and 5 bases stayed unmatched. CDR3 amino acids: CSLGQGATEAFF. CDR3 sequence (DNA): TGCAGCTTGGGACAGGGTGCCACTGAAGCTTTCTTT.

This clonotype was recorded at least ten times. The gene calls are TRBV9 and TRBJ1-6, with D hard to call. Germline V gene lookup returns CDR1 SGDLS and CDR2 YYNGEE. Trimming pared 0 bases from V and 4 bases from J, leaving 5 bases between. This CDR3 region has 14 residues. This CDR3 is CASSVASYNSPLHF. CDR3 nucleotide sequence: TGTGCCAGCAGCGTAGCCAGTTATAATTCACCCCTCCACTTT.

This clonotype was observed a single time. V usage is TRBV19 and J usage is TRBJ2-5, with TRBD2 matching over 13 bases. In germline, CDR1 is LNHDA, CDR2 SQIVND (reference sequence). Trimming took 9 bases from V and 4 from J; bases not matched to a gene: 14. This CDR3 spans 17 amino acids. The CDR3: CASSSPRLAGGGETQYF. The CDR3 DNA follows: TGTGCCAGCAGTTCCCCCCGACTAGCGGGAGGCGGAGAGACCCAGTACTTC.

As regards this clonotype: This likely reflects a read error, since a far larger clone is one base away. The V call is TRBV7-9, the J call TRBJ2-2; D is ambiguous. From germline, CDR1 is SEHNR and CDR2 FQNEAQ (reference sequence). The CDR3 spans 14 residues. This CDR3 reads CVSSLAGNTGELFF. The CDR3 region has the DNA TGTGTCAGCAGCTTAGCCGGGAACACCGGGGAGCTGTTTTTT.

This clonotype occurred a few times. The chain employs TRBV12-3 or TRBV12-4 and TRBJ1-5, with TRBD1 as a possible D gene (5 bases). V lost 1 base and J lost 7, with 14 bases in between. CDR3 length equals 15 residues. The CDR3 sequence: CASSLGGADGQPQHF. The CDR3 DNA sequence: TGTGCCAGCAGTTTAGGAGGGGCCGATGGACAGCCCCAGCATTTT.

The chain couples TRBV19 to TRBJ2-7, with D perhaps matching TRBD2 (6 bases). Germline lookup yields CDR1 LNHDA and CDR2 SQIVND (reference sequence). V dropped 5 bases and J dropped 2 bases, with 10 bases sitting between them. The CDR3 consists of 13 residues. CDR3 sequence reads: CASSASVAYEQYF. CDR3 coding DNA: TGTGCCAGTAGTGCTAGCGTTGCCTACGAGCAGTACTTC. Filled out from reference TRBV19 and TRBJ2-7, the complete variable domain reads DGGITQSPKYLFRKEGQNVTLSCEQNLNHDAMYWYRQDPGQGLRLIYYSQIVNDFQKGDIAEGYSVSREKKESFPLTVTSAQKNPTAFYLCASSASVAYEQYFGPGTRLTVT.

At least ten counts were recorded for this clonotype. This chain uses TRBV11-2 with TRBJ2-5; D tentatively fits TRBD1 or TRBD2 (5 bases each). CDR3 size: 14 residues. V was pared by 3 bases and J by 4 bases, with 12 bases between. CDR1 SGHAT and CDR2 FQNNGV come from the germline V gene. The CDR3 loop reads CASSFNWGTETQYF. CDR3 nucleotides: TGTGCCAGCAGCTTCAATTGGGGGACAGAGACCCAGTACTTC.

The CDR3 spells CATSDSRTGGTGDQPQHF. The CDR3 DNA reads TGTGCCACCAGTGATTCTAGGACAGGGGGGACAGGGGATCAGCCCCAGCATTTT. The rearrangement links TRBV24-1 to TRBJ1-5, with 10 bases identical to TRBD1. V lost 2 bases to trimming and J lost 5 bases; unmatched junction nucleotides: 11. The CDR3 contains 18 residues. Germline V gene data show CDR1 as KGHDR and CDR2 as SFDVKD.

This clonotype appeared many times. This sequence joins TRBV2 and TRBJ1-2; D perhaps matches TRBD1 (6 bases). The ends were cut back, 10 bases at V and 4 bases at J, with 16 bases in the middle. The germline V gene has CDR1 SNHLY and CDR2 FYNNEI. This CDR3 region has 13 residues. The CDR3 is CATQSGQFYGYTF. For the CDR3, the DNA is TGTGCCACTCAAAGCGGACAGTTCTATGGCTACACCTTC.

A remark on this clonotype: The CDR3 carries no conserved terminal phenylalanine or tryptophan, so it likely arises from a read error. The V call is TRBV9, the J call TRBJ2-5; 7 bases match TRBD1. This CDR3 is built from 15 residues. Germline assignment: CDR1 SGDLS and CDR2 YYNGEE. Losses at the gene ends were 7 bases for V and 1 base for J; bases not matched to a gene: 10. This CDR3 is CASSPLGQIQETQYC. The DNA of the CDR3 is TGTGCCAGCTCACCCCTGGGACAGATCCAAGAGACCCAGTACTGC.

The rearrangement uses TRBV15 and TRBJ1-2; 7 bases fit TRBD1. CDR3 size: 19 residues. CDR1 and CDR2 from the germline V gene are LNHNV and YYDKDF (reference sequence). V shed 3 bases and J 0 bases; nucleotides not matched to a gene: 16. CDR3 sequence: CATSSFHYSPGGTNYGYTF. In DNA form, the CDR3 reads TGTGCCACCAGCAGTTTCCACTACTCGCCAGGGGGTACTAACTATGGCTACACCTTC.

The J gene is TRBJ1-3, the V gene TRBV7-9; D is undetermined. Germline V lookup: CDR1 SEHNR, CDR2 FQNEAQ (reference sequence). V was shortened by 3 bases and J by 0 bases, with 12 bases between the two germline ends. The CDR3 runs to 16 residues. In nucleotides, the CDR3 is TGTGCCAGCAGCTTGTCTACCCTGCCCTCTGGAAACACCATATATTTT. Encoded protein: CASSLSTLPSGNTIYF.

The chain couples TRBV7-2 to TRBJ1-4; 8 nucleotides align to TRBD1. With 11 bases clipped from V and 3 bases from J, the junction kept 11 bases outside the gene matches. This CDR3 region has 15 residues. Germline values: CDR1 SGHTA, CDR2 FQGNSA. The chain's CDR3 is CAWSVSTGANEKLFF. CDR3 bases: TGTGCCTGGAGTGTGTCGACAGGGGCTAATGAAAAACTGTTTTTT.

This rearrangement joins TRBV7-9 to TRBJ2-2, with TRBD2 identical over 9 bases. The ends lost 2 bases at V and 5 bases at J; junction bases unmatched: 9. This CDR3 is built from 17 residues. Germline CDR1 SEHNR, CDR2 FQNEAQ (reference sequence). CDR3: CASSLTPGGRGTGELFF. CDR3 DNA sequence: TGTGCCAGCAGCTTAACCCCCGGCGGGAGGGGAACCGGGGAGCTGTTTTTT.

The V and J genes are TRBV10-1 and TRBJ1-5, with D uncertain. In germline, CDR1 is WNHNN, CDR2 SYGVQD (reference sequence). This CDR3 has 14 amino acids. V gave up 4 bases and J gave up 8 bases, with 15 bases separating them. The CDR3, as DNA: TGCGCCAGCAGTGTTCGCCCTCGAGAGGAGCCCCAGCATTTT. Protein sequence: CASSVRPREEPQHF.

This sequence joins TRBV6-1 and TRBJ2-7; D gene ambiguous. The CDR3 extends over 12 amino acids. V gave up 6 bases and J gave up 6 bases, with 12 bases separating them. CDR1 and CDR2 (germline): MNHNS, SASEGT. CDR3 bases: TGTGCCAGCAGCCAAGTTAAAGCCGAGCAGTACTTC. It specifies CASSQVKAEQYF.